The 5 T cell receptor beta chains presented below share a single source sample, sequenced in a study of cytomegalovirus exposure and HLA in healthy donors. The assay was immunoSEQ multiplex PCR, and TCRdb's table has in-frame clones only and misses some. The sample lists roughly 300,000 clones; about nine tenths were seen once. The specimen sequenced was PBMCs. All receptors come from a woman younger than 45 in good health and CMV-seropositive.

This chain links TRBV6-5 with TRBJ1-1; a possible D gene is TRBD1 (5 bases). Deletions cut 4 bases from V and 1 base from J, with 16 bases between. CDR3 length: 16 residues. CDR1 MNHEY and CDR2 SVGAGI come from the germline V gene. The CDR3 protein is CASSWEAGYGNTEAFF. CDR3 sequence (DNA): TGTGCCAGCAGTTGGGAGGCAGGGTATGGGAACACTGAAGCTTTCTTT.

V and J are TRBV19 and TRBJ1-4; D may be TRBD1 (5 bases). V was shortened by 6 bases and J by 5 bases, with 13 bases between the two germline ends. Looked up from germline, CDR1 is LNHDA and CDR2 is SQIVND (reference sequence). The CDR3 sequence is 14 residues long. In DNA, the CDR3 is TGTGCCAGTAGCCGATCAGGGTACAATGAAAAACTGTTTTTT. This gives the protein CASSRSGYNEKLFF.

The V gene is TRBV6-5, the J gene TRBJ2-7; D is ambiguous. This CDR3 comprises 14 residues. V lost 0 bases and J 2 bases, leaving 8 bases between the germline ends. Per germline, CDR1 MNHEY and CDR2 SVGAGI. CDR3 residues: CASSYSSDTYEQYF. Here the CDR3 DNA reads TGTGCCAGCAGTTACTCGTCAGATACCTACGAGCAGTACTTC.

The V gene is TRBV4-1, the J gene TRBJ2-1; D is perhaps TRBD1 (6 bases). Trimming stripped 0 bases from V and 4 bases from J, with 13 bases between. The V gene's germline CDR1 is MGHRA and CDR2 YSYEKL. The CDR3 extends over 16 amino acids. As DNA, the CDR3 is TGCGCCAGCAGCCAAGATGAGAGGACAGTATACAATGAGCAGTTCTTC. Encoded protein: CASSQDERTVYNEQFF.

The table lists this clone with a few counts. This chain connects TRBV28 to TRBJ1-6; maybe TRBD1 (6 bases). The CDR3 length is 14 residues. Looked up from germline, CDR1 is MDHEN and CDR2 is SYDVKM. V lost 5 bases to trimming and J lost 7 bases, with 12 bases between them. The CDR3 DNA reads as TGTGCCAGCAGTGGGGACACAAGGAATTCACCCCTCCACTTT. This encodes CASSGDTRNSPLHF. Complete variable domain (other parts from reference TRBV28 and TRBJ1-6): DVKVTQSSRYLVKRTGEKVFLECVQDMDHENMFWYRQDPGLGLRLIYFSYDVKMKEKGDIPEGYSVSREKKERFSLILESASTNQTSMYLCASSGDTRNSPLHFGNGTRLTVT.